The clone carrying this T cell receptor (beta chain) was found a few times. The ends were cut back, 2 bases at V and 3 bases at J, with 11 bases in the middle. The CDR3 extends over 15 amino acids. From germline, CDR1 is LGHNT and CDR2 FRNRAP. The time point was: blood 4 weeks post-SBRT, at nephrectomy. Treatment reported: 15 Gy SBRT to primary tumor, nephrectomy 4 weeks later. Nephrectomy followed 15 Gy stereotactic body radiation by 4 weeks. This entry is derived from a study of radiation and T cells in renal cell carcinoma. Profiled with immunoSEQ multiplex PCR; TCRdb holds only in-frame clones, not every one. The sample holds about 64,000 clones, about 80% seen once.

The chain joins TRBV12-5 to TRBJ1-5; D is unclear. The TCR was taken from a man between 60 and 75 years old with renal cell carcinoma. The material was blood, obtained from a patient whose treatment included radiotherapy and nephrectomy. CDR3 region: CASGLLMGNNQPQHF. The CDR3, as DNA: TGTGCTAGTGGTTTGTTAATGGGGAACAATCAGCCCCAGCATTTT. The whole variable domain, filled in from reference TRBV12-5 and TRBJ1-5, reads DARVTQTPRHKVTEMGQEVTMRCQPILGHNTVFWYRQTMMQGLELLAYFRNRAPLDDSGMPKDRFSAEMPDATLATLKIQPSEPRDSAVYFCASGLLMGNNQPQHFGDGTRLSIL.